The text below deals with one T cell receptor (beta chain). Its specificity is unknown. The protocol was immunoSEQ multiplex PCR, while the TCRdb copy is restricted to in-frame clones and leaves out a portion. The sample contains tens of thousands of clones, 65% to 90% of which appear only once. CDR1 is MNHEY, CDR2 SVGAGI, per germline. The CDR3 is 14 amino acids. V was shortened by 0 bases and J by 6 bases, with 9 bases between the two germline ends. This entry is derived from a study of T cell responses to AZD1222 COVID-19 vaccine. Study context: It was second doses at about 4 or about 12 weeks that were pooled. Study findings and constraints: The donor cohort was predominantly white British with a female majority, and clonal diversity may have been underestimated. Vaccine-related CD4 TCRs covered spike, predominating at 160-218 and 743-854. Spike-specific TCR breadth and depth rose after two AZD1222 doses.

The receptor was derived from an adult in good health. Sequencing was performed on peripheral blood, taken on day 0 of AZD1222 vaccination. V and J are TRBV6-5 and TRBJ1-5; maybe TRBD1 (6 bases). The CDR3 DNA follows: TGTGCCAGCAGTTACTCAGGGGACACTCAGCCCCAGCATTTT. It codes for CASSYSGDTQPQHF.